This is a list of T cell receptor beta chains from one sample in a study of T cell responses to AZD1222 COVID-19 vaccine. Measured with immunoSEQ multiplex PCR; TCRdb has only the in-frame clones, and not every one. The sample has roughly 97,000 clones, more than 85% seen once; the top ten hold less than 6.5%. This specimen consisted of peripheral blood, obtained on day 0 of AZD1222 vaccination. The receptors originated from an adult in good health. Both conserved end residues are part of each CDR3. D genes are given only for firm matches. Size tells how often a clone was seen (once, few, many) or the class of an expanded clone, and some rows leave it out.

D,size,V,J,DNA,CDR3
.,.,TRBV29-1,TRBJ1-1,TGCAGCGTTGAGGGACGTCTGAACACTGAAGCTTTCTTT,CSVEGRLNTEAFF
.,.,TRBV15,TRBJ1-6,TGTGCCACCAGCAGAGAAAAAGGGTCTTCACCCCTCCACTTT,CATSREKGSSPLHF
.,once,TRBV6-1,TRBJ1-3,TGTGCCAGCAGTGAAGGGGGGGGAGGAGGAAACACCATATATTTT,CASSEGGGGGNTIYF
.,.,TRBV20-1,TRBJ2-7,TGCAGTGCTAGTAAGGACAGATGGAGCTCCTACGAGCAGTACTTC,CSASKDRWSSYEQYF
.,once,TRBV6-5,TRBJ1-1,TGTGCCAGCACCAAAGGGAACACTGAAGCTTTCTTT,CASTKGNTEAFF
TRBD2,.,TRBV5-1,TRBJ2-7,TGCGCCAGCAGCCCGTCGGCGGGAGCCCTTCGGGAGCAGTACTTC,CASSPSAGALREQYF
.,.,TRBV5-1,TRBJ2-3,TGCGCCAGCAGCTTGGGACGGCCGACCACAGATACGCAGTATTTT,CASSLGRPTTDTQYF
.,.,TRBV15,TRBJ1-3,TGTGCCACCAGCAGAGGTACCGGAAACACCATATATTTT,CATSRGTGNTIYF
.,.,TRBV7-9,TRBJ2-6,TGTGCCAGCAGCCCGTGGCAGGCTGGGGCCAACGTCCTGACTTTC,CASSPWQAGANVLTF
.,few,TRBV19,TRBJ1-5,TGTGCCAGTAGTATTGTGGGGGGTGGAACCTATAGCAATCAGCCCCAGCATTTT,CASSIVGGGTYSNQPQHF
TRBD2,.,TRBV9,TRBJ2-1,TGTGCCAGCAGCGAGAGACTAGCGGGAGTGGTTGAGCAGTTCTTC,CASSERLAGVVEQFF
.,.,TRBV7-9,TRBJ1-6,TGTGCCAGCAGCCCTCCTTGGGGTAATTCACCCCTCCACTTT,CASSPPWGNSPLHF
TRBD1,once,TRBV7-8,TRBJ2-5,TGTGCCAGCAGCTTGTGGACAGGGTCCCAAGAGACCCAGTACTTC,CASSLWTGSQETQYF
TRBD2,.,TRBV6-4,TRBJ2-1,TGTGCCAGCAGTCCTCGTAGCGGGGTGGAGCAGTTCTTC,CASSPRSGVEQFF
TRBD2,.,TRBV7-9,TRBJ2-5,TGTGCCAGCAGCATTCGACTAGCGGGACCTGAAGAGACCCAGTACTTC,CASSIRLAGPEETQYF
.,.,TRBV19,TRBJ2-2,TGTACCGTGGGGGGGCTTACCGGGGAGCTGTTTTTT,CTVGGLTGELFF
.,.,TRBV7-2,TRBJ2-5,TGTGCCAGCAGCCCTGGGGGGGCGGGAGAGACCCAGTACTTC,CASSPGGAGETQYF
TRBD2,.,TRBV10-3,TRBJ2-7,TGTGCCATCAGTGAGTCGACTCGGGCTAGCGGAAGCTCCTACGAGCAGTACTTC,CAISESTRASGSSYEQYF
.,.,TRBV19,TRBJ2-1,TGTGCCAGTAAAAGGATTGGGGGGAATGAGCAGTTCTTC,CASKRIGGNEQFF
TRBD1,.,TRBV6-6,TRBJ1-5,TGTGCCAGCAGTTACTCGGGACAGGTGATCCAGCATTTT,CASSYSGQVIQHF
TRBD2,.,TRBV5-1,TRBJ2-2,TGCGCCAGCTCGCCAGAATCCGGGAGGGCCGTCACCGGGGAGCTGTTTTTT,CASSPESGRAVTGELFF
.,.,TRBV19,TRBJ1-4,TGTGCCAGTATGGCGTGGGGCAGGGTGAATGAAAAACTGTTTTTT,CASMAWGRVNEKLFF
.,.,TRBV21-1,TRBJ2-5,TGTGCCAGCAGCCTCCCCTCCGGGGGGCGTGAGACCCAGTACTTC,CASSLPSGGRETQYF
.,once,TRBV19,TRBJ1-1,TGTGCCAGTAGTATTAAGGGCGGATCAGGCACTGAAGCTTTCTTT,CASSIKGGSGTEAFF
.,.,TRBV5-1,TRBJ1-6,TGCGCCAGCAGCTTGTGGGATTCACCCCTCCACTTT,CASSLWDSPLHF
.,.,TRBV7-3,TRBJ2-1,TGTGCCAGCAGCTTAGGTGTTAGCGGCAATGAGCAGTTCTTC,CASSLGVSGNEQFF
.,few,TRBV30,TRBJ2-1,TGTGCCTGGAGTGAGTCACTGTTGAGGGTTGAGCAGTTCTTC,CAWSESLLRVEQFF
.,.,TRBV5-8,TRBJ2-3,TGTGCCAGCAGCAACCGTTGGCCAGATACGCAGTATTTT,CASSNRWPDTQYF
.,.,TRBV6-5,TRBJ1-1,TGTGCCAGCAGTTCGTCGGGAGGGGGGACTGAAGCTTTCTTT,CASSSSGGGTEAFF
.,few,TRBV28,TRBJ1-3,TGTGCCAGCAGTCCAGGACCCATTGGAAACACCATATATTTT,CASSPGPIGNTIYF
.,.,TRBV7-9,TRBJ2-3,TGTGCCAGCAGCCATCCAGATACGCAGTATTTT,CASSHPDTQYF
TRBD1,.,TRBV2,TRBJ2-1,TGTGCCAGCAGTGATTACAGGGGCTATGAGCAGTTCTTC,CASSDYRGYEQFF
TRBD1,.,TRBV6-5,TRBJ1-4,TGTGCCAGCAGTTACTCGACAGGGGTAGGGGAAAAACTGTTTTTT,CASSYSTGVGEKLFF
.,.,TRBV30,TRBJ2-7,TGTGCCTGGACCCCCATTCAGGGGCCCTACGAGCAGTACTTC,CAWTPIQGPYEQYF
.,.,TRBV5-5,TRBJ1-2,TGTGCCAGCAGCTTGGAAGCAGGGAGGGCGAACTATGGCTACACCTTC,CASSLEAGRANYGYTF
.,once,TRBV27,TRBJ2-7,TGTGCCAGCAGCCACAGGGGAGGAGGGAATTACGAGCAGTACTTC,CASSHRGGGNYEQYF
TRBD1,.,TRBV6-5,TRBJ2-3,TGTGCCAGCAGGCAATACAGGGGGCGCCCAGATACGCAGTATTTT,CASRQYRGRPDTQYF
TRBD1,.,TRBV19,TRBJ1-1,TGTGCCAGTAGACCCTCTGGGCAGGGGGTGAACACTGAAGCTTTCTTT,CASRPSGQGVNTEAFF
.,.,TRBV7-9,TRBJ2-5,TGTGCCAGCAGCTTAGTCCCAGGGCGGGTTGTAGAGACCCAGTACTTC,CASSLVPGRVVETQYF
TRBD2,once,TRBV2,TRBJ2-7,TGTGCCAGCAGTACAGCGGGAGTGCCGGAAGAGCAGTACTTC,CASSTAGVPEEQYF
.,.,TRBV19,TRBJ2-7,TGTGCCAGTAGTACCAAAGGGAGACATTACGAGCAGTACTTC,CASSTKGRHYEQYF
.,.,TRBV6-5,TRBJ1-4,TGTGCCAGCAGGATGACAGCAACTAATGAAAAACTGTTTTTT,CASRMTATNEKLFF
.,few,TRBV6-5,TRBJ2-5,TGTGCCAGCAGTTTGCGCGGGACCGCCAGGGGGGAGACCCAGTACTTC,CASSLRGTARGETQYF
.,.,TRBV5-1,TRBJ1-1,TGCGCCAGCAGCAAGGACCCCCAGGGAATGAACACTGAAGCTTTCTTT,CASSKDPQGMNTEAFF